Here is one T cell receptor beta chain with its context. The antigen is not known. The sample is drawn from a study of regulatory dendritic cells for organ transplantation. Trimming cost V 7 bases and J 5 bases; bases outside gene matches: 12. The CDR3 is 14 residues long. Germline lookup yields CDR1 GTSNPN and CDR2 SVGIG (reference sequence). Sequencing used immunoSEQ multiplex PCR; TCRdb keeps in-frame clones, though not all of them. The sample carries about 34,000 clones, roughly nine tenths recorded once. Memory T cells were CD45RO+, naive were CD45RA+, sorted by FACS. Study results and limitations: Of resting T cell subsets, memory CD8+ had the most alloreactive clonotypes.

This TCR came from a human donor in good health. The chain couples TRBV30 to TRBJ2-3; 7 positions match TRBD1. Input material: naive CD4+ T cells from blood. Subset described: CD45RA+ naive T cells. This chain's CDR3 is CALREGAFRDTQYF. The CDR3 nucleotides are TGTGCCTTGAGAGAGGGGGCGTTCAGAGATACGCAGTATTTT. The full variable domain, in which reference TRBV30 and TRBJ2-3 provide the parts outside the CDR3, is SQTIHQWPATLVQPVGSPLSLECTVEGTSNPNLYWYRQAAGRGLQLLFYSVGIGQISSEVPQNLSASRPQDRQFILSSKKLLLSDSGFYLCALREGAFRDTQYFGPGTRLTVL.